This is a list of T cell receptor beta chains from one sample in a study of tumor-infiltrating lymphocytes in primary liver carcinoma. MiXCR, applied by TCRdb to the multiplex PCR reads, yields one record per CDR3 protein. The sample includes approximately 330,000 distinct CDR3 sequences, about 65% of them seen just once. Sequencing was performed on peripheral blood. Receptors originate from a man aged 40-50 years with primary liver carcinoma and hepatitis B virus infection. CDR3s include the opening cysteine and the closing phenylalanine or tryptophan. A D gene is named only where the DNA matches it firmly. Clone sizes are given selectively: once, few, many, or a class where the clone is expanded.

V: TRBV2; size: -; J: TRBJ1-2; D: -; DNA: TGTGACAGCAGTGAACGAGGGTATGGCTACACCTTC; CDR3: CDSSERGYGYTF
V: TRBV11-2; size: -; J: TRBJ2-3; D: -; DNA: TGTGCCAGCAGCTCGAGGCCCACAAATACACAGTATTTT; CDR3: CASSSRPTNTQYF
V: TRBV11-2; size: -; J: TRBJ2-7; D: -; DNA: TGTGCCAGCAGTTTAGTTGGGGCCTACGTGAAGTACTTC; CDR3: CASSLVGAYVKYF
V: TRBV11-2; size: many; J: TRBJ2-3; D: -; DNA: TGTGCCAGCAGCTTCGACACAGATACGCAGTATTTT; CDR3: CASSFDTDTQYF
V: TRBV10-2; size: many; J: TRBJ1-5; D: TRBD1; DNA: TGCGCCAGCAGAATGACAGGGGCCTACAATCAGCCCCAGCATTTT; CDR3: CASRMTGAYNQPQHF
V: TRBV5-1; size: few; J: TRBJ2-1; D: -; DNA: TGCGCCAGCAGCTTGGTTGGGAGTCAAGTTGAGCAGTTCTTC; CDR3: CASSLVGSQVEQFF
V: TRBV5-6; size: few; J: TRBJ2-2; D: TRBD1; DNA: TGTGCCAGCAGCCCCGGGACAGGGTATTCGGGGGAGCTGTTTTTT; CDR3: CASSPGTGYSGELFF
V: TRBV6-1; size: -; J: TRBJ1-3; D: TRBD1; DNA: TGTGCCAGCGTTCCAGGGGGCTCTGGAAACACCGTATATTTT; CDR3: CASVPGGSGNTVYF
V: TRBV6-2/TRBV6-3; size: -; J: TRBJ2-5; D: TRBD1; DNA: TGTTCCAGCAGTCTCTTACAGGGGGGTGAGACCCAGTACTTC; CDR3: CSSSLLQGGETQYF
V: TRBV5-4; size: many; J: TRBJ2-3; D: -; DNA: TGTGCCAGCAGCCCACGGGATCCCACAGATACGCAGTATTTT; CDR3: CASSPRDPTDTQYF
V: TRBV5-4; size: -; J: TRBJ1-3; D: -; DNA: TGTGCCAGCAGCACCGTACAGGCGAGCTCTGGAAACACCATATATTTT; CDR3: CASSTVQASSGNTIYF
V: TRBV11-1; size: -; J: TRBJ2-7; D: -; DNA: TGTGCCAGCAGATTTGGACAGGAGGGATACGAGCAGTACTTC; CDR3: CASRFGQEGYEQYF
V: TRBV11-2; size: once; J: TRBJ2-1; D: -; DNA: TGTGCCAGCAGCTTAGATATCTCGCATGGGGCTTCACAGTTCTTC; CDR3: CASSLDISHGASQFF
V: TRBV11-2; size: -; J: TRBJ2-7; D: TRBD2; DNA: TGTGCCAGCAGCCGACTAGCGGGATCCTGCGAGCAGTACTTC; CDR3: CASSRLAGSCEQYF
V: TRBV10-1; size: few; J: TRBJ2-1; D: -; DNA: TGCGCCAGCAGCAACCGGGATCTTGGGGTCAATGAGCAGTTCTTC; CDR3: CASSNRDLGVNEQFF
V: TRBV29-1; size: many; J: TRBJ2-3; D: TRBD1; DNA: TGCAGCGTTGGACAGGGGTTGAGCCCAGCAGATACGCAGTATTTT; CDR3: CSVGQGLSPADTQYF
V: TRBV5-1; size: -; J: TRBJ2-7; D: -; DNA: TGCGCCAGCAGTTCCATGTCCGGGACAAGCCGCGAGCAGTACTTC; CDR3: CASSSMSGTSREQYF
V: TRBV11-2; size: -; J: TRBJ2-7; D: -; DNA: TGTGCCAGCATCTTAGTCCGGGACGATGGGCAGTACTTC; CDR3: CASILVRDDGQYF
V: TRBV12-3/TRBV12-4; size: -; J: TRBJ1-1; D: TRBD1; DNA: TGTGCCGGGAGGGGACAGGGGGGAAGGATCACTGAAGCTTTTTTT; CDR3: CAGRGQGGRITEAFF
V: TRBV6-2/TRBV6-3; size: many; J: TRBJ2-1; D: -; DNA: TGTGCCAGCAGTTACGTGGTAGCGGTCAATGAGCAGTTCTTC; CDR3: CASSYVVAVNEQFF
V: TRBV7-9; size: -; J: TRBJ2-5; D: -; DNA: TGTGCCAGCAGCAACCAAAGGGAGACCCAGTACTTC; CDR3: CASSNQRETQYF
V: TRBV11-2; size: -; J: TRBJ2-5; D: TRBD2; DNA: TGTGCCAGTAGCACGGGACTAGCACAAGAGACCCAGTACTTC; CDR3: CASSTGLAQETQYF
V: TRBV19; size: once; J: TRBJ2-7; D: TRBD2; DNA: TGTGCCAGTAGGTCCGCGGGAGGAGCCTCCTACGAGCAGTACTTC; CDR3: CASRSAGGASYEQYF
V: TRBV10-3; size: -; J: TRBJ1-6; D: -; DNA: TGTGCCACCCGGGGGCAGGCCATAAATTCACCCCTCCACTTT; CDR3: CATRGQAINSPLHF
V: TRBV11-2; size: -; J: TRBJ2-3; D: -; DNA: TGTGCCGGCAGCTTAGTAGGGCCTAACACAGATACGCAGTATTTC; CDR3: CAGSLVGPNTDTQYF
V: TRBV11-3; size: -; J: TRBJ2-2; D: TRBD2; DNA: TGTGCCAGCAGCCTTTCGGGGGTCGGCGGGGGGCTGTTTTTT; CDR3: CASSLSGVGGGLFF
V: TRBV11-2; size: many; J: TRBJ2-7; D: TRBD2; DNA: TGTGCCAGCAGCACATGGACTAGCGGGAGCGAGCAGTACTTC; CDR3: CASSTWTSGSEQYF
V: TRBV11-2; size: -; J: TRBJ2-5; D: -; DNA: TGTGCCAGCAGCTTAGTCGGGGCCCCTAGGGAAACCCAATACTTC; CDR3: CASSLVGAPRETQYF
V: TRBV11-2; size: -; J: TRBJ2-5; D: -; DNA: TGTGCCAGAAGTCGGACTAACGGGGAACAAGAGACCCAGTACTTC; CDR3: CARSRTNGEQETQYF
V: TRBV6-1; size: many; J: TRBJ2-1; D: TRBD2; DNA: TGTGCCGCGAGGACTAGCGGGAGGGCCGATGAGCAGTTCTTC; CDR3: CAARTSGRADEQFF
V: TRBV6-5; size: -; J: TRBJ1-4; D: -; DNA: TGTGCCAGCAGTTGGGACGGGACAACTAATGAGAAACTGTTTTTT; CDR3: CASSWDGTTNEKLFF
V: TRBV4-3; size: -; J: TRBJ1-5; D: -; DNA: TGCGCCAGCAGCCATGCGGTTCATCAGCCCCAGCATTTT; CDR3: CASSHAVHQPQHF
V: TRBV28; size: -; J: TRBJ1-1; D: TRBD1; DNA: TGTGCCAGCAGTCCCCCACCGGGACAGGGGATGAACACTGAAGCTTTCTTT; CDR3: CASSPPPGQGMNTEAFF
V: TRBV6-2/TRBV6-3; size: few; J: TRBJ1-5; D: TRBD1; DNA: TGTGCCAGCCGGAGGACAGGGCAGAATCAGTCCCAGCATTTT; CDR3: CASRRTGQNQSQHF
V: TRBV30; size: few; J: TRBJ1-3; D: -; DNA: TGTGCCTGGAGTGTATGGGGCACCAGTTCTGGAAACACCATATATTTT; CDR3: CAWSVWGTSSGNTIYF
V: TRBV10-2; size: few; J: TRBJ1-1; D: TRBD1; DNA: TGCGCCAGCAGTGAGTCGACAGGGGCGACGAACACTGAAGCTTTCTTT; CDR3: CASSESTGATNTEAFF
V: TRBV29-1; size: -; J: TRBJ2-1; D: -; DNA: TGCAGCGTTGAAGGGTGGGAGAGCGATGAGCAGCTCTTC; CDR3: CSVEGWESDEQLF
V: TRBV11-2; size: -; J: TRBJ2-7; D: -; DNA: TGTGCCTGCAGCTTAAATTACAGATACGAGCAGTACTTC; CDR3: CACSLNYRYEQYF
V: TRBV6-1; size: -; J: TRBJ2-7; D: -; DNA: TGTGCCAGCAGTGAATTGGCTTCCTCCTTCCGCAAGCAGTACTTC; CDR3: CASSELASSFRKQYF
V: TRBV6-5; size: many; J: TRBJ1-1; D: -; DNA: TGTGCCAGCAGTCCTATCAGCGCTCTGTGGAACACTGAAGCTTTCTTT; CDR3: CASSPISALWNTEAFF
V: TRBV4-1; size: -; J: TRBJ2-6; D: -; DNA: TGCGCCAGCAGCCACGGATCCGGGGCCAACGTCCTGACTTTC; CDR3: CASSHGSGANVLTF
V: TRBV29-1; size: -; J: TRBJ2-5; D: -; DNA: TGCAGCGACGGACCTGCGGGGACCAAGTACTTC; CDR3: CSDGPAGTKYF
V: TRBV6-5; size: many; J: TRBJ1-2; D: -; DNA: TGTGCCAGCAGTCAGAAAGGCAGGTCGGGAGGCTACACCTTC; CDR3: CASSQKGRSGGYTF
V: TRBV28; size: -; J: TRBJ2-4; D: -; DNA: TGTGCCAGCAGAAGGCGTGGAGTAGCCAAAAACATTCAGTACTTC; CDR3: CASRRRGVAKNIQYF
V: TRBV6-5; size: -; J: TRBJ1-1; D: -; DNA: TGTGCCAGGAGTACTCTCGGGACGGCGAACACTGAAGCTTTCTTT; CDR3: CARSTLGTANTEAFF
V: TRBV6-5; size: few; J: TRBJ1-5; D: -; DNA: TGTGCCAGCAGCAAAATTATCAGGCACGGGAGAGGACAGCCCCAGCATTTT; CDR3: CASSKIIRHGRGQPQHF
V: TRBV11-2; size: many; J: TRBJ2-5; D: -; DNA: TGTGCCAGCAACCCGCAGTTCGGCCAAGAGACCCAGTACTTC; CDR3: CASNPQFGQETQYF
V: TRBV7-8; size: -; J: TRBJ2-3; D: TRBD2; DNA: TGTGCCAGCAACGCTACTCGGAGGGGGACTAGCGGAAGCAAAGCTACAGATACGCGGTATTTT; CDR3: CASNATRRGTSGSKATDTRYF
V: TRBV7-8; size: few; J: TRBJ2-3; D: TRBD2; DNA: TGTGCCAGCAGCTACGAGACTAGCATATTGGGAGATACGCAGTATTTT; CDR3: CASSYETSILGDTQYF
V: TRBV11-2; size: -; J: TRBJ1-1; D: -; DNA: TGTGCCAGCAGCCGGGAAGGGAACGCTTTCTTT; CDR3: CASSREGNAFF
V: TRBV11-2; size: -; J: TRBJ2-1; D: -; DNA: TGTGCCAGCAGCATAGACTCAGCGCTTTGGGAACACAATGAGCAGTTCTTC; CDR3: CASSIDSALWEHNEQFF
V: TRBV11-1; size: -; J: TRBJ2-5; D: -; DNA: TGTGCCAGCAGCTTGGGACAAGGTCGAGAGACCCAGTACTTC; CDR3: CASSLGQGRETQYF
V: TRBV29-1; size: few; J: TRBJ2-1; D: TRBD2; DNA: TGCAGCGTTGAGGAAGCGGGAGGGTCTCGGTTCTTC; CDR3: CSVEEAGGSRFF
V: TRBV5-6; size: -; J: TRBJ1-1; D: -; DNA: TGTGCCAGCGGCAGGGGTGTAGCTGAAGCTTTCTTT; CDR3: CASGRGVAEAFF
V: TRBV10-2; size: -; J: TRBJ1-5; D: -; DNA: TGCGCCACCTCAACGTACGATCAGCCCCAGCATTTT; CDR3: CATSTYDQPQHF
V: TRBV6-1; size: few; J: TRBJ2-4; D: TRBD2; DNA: TGTGCCAGCAGGCGGCTAGCGGGAGAGGTAGCCAAAAACATTCAGTACTTC; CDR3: CASRRLAGEVAKNIQYF
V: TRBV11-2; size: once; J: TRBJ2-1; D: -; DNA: TGTGCCAGCAGCTCAACCAGGTCCCGGGACCGTTTCAGTGGGCAGTTCTTC; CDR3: CASSSTRSRDRFSGQFF
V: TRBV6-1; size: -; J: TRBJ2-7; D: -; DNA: TGTGCCAGCAGGAGACAGGTGCTAACCTACGAGCAGTACTTC; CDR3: CASRRQVLTYEQYF